A selection of T cell receptor beta chains follows, all from one sample in a study of technical replicates of blood from several donors. Sequenced by immunoSEQ multiplex PCR; TCRdb stores in-frame clones only, minus some. The table shows tens of thousands of clones, with roughly 95% occurring only once. The sample was T cells isolated from PBMCs. These receptors all stem from a human donor in good health. Both conserved end residues are part of each CDR3. D genes are given only for firm matches. Not all rows give a size; the values are once, few, many and, for expanded clones, a class.

clone_size j_call d_call v_call cdr3_nt cdr3_aa
NA TRBJ2-3 NA TRBV10-3 TGTGCCATCAATGCGGCAGACACAGATACGCAGTATTTT CAINAADTDTQYF
NA TRBJ1-2 NA TRBV9 TGTGCCAGCAGCGTAGATCTCCCAACTAACGGCTACACCTTC CASSVDLPTNGYTF
NA TRBJ1-4 TRBD1 TRBV9 TGTGCCAGCAGCAAGGGGGCACATGAAAAACTGTTTTTT CASSKGAHEKLFF
NA TRBJ2-2 NA TRBV7-9 TGTGCCAGCAGCTTAGTAGCTACCGGGGAGCTGTTTTTT CASSLVATGELFF
NA TRBJ1-2 NA TRBV28 TGTGCCAGCAGTTTATTTGAGGGAATGTATGGCTACACCTTC CASSLFEGMYGYTF
once TRBJ2-1 TRBD1 TRBV29-1 TGCAGCGTGGTCAACAGGGGAACCTACAATGAGCAGTTCTTC CSVVNRGTYNEQFF
NA TRBJ2-7 NA TRBV2 TGTGCCAGCAGATCAGGGCTGTACGAGCAGTACTTC CASRSGLYEQYF
NA TRBJ1-4 NA TRBV27 TGTGCCAGCAGTACCTACCTGGCGGGGCGGGAAAAACTGTTTTTT CASSTYLAGREKLFF
NA TRBJ1-2 NA TRBV19 TGTGCCAGTAGCGAGGGCGGCTACACCTTC CASSEGGYTF
NA TRBJ1-2 NA TRBV28 TGTGCCAGCAGTTTACACAGGGCCCTACTGCCCTATGGCTACACCTTC CASSLHRALLPYGYTF
NA TRBJ2-3 TRBD2 TRBV9 TGTGCCAGCAGCGCGGGGGGAGAGGCTACGCAGTATTTT CASSAGGEATQYF
NA TRBJ2-7 NA TRBV28 TGTGCCAGCAGCAAACCTCGACTATTCGAGCAGTACTTC CASSKPRLFEQYF
NA TRBJ2-2 TRBD1 TRBV4-1 TGCGCCAGCAGCCAAGATGACAGGGACACCGGGGAGCTGTTTTTT CASSQDDRDTGELFF
NA TRBJ1-1 NA TRBV6-1 TGTGCCAGCAGGGGCACCGAAGCTTTCTTT CASRGTEAFF